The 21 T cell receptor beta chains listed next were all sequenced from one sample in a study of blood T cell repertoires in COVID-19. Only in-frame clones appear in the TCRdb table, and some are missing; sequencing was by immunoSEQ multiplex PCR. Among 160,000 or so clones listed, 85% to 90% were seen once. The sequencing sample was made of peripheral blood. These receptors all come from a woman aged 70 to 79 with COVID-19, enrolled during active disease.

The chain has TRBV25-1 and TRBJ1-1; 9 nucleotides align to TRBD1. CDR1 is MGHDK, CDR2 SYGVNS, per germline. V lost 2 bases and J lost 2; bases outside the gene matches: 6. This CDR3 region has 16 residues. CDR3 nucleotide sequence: TGTGCCAGCAGTGAAATGACAGGGGGGTTAAACACTGAAGCTTTCTTT. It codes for CASSEMTGGLNTEAFF.

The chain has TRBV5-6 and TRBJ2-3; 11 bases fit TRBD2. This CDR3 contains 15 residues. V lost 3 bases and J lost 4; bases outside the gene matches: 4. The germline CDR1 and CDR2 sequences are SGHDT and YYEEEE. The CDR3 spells CASSYSGGAPDTQYF. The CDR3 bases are TGTGCCAGCAGCTATAGCGGGGGGGCTCCAGATACGCAGTATTTT. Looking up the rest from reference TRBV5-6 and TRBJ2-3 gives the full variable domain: DAGVTQSPTHLIKTRGQQVTLRCSPKSGHDTVSWYQQALGQGPQFIFQYYEEEERQRGNFPDRFSGHQFPNYSSELNVNALLLGDSALYLCASSYSGGAPDTQYFGPGTRLTVL.

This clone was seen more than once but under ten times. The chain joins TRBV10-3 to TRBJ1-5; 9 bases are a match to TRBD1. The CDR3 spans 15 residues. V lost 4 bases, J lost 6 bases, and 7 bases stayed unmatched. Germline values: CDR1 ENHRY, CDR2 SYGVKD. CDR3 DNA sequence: TGTGCCATCAGTGGTGGACAGGGGAATGGTCAGCCCCAGCATTTT. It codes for CAISGGQGNGQPQHF.

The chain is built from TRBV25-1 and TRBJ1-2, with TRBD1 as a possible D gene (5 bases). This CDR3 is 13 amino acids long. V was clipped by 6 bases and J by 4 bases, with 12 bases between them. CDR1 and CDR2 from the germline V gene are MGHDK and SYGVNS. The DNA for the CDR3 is TGTGCCAGCAGGGGGGGGTCCGCCTATGGCTACACCTTC. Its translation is CASRGGSAYGYTF.

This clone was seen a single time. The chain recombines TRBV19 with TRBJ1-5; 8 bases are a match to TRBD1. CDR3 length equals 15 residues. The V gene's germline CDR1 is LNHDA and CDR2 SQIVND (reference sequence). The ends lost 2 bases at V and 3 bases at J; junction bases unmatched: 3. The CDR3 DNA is TGTGCCAGTAGTATACCGGGACAGGACAATCAGCCCCAGCATTTT. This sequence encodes CASSIPGQDNQPQHF.

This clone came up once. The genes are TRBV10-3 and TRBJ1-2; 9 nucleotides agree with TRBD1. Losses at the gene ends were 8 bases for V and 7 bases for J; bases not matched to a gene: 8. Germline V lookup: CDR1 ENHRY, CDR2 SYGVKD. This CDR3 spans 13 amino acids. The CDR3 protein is CAIRGDREAGYTF. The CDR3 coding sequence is TGTGCCATCCGAGGGGACAGGGAAGCTGGCTACACCTTC.

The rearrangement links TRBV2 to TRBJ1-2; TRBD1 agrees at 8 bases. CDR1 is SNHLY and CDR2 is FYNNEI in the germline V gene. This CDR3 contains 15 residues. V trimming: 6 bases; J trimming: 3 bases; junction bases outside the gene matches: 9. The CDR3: CASSPDRGFDYGYTF. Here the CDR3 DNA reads TGTGCCAGCAGCCCCGACAGGGGATTCGACTATGGCTACACCTTC.

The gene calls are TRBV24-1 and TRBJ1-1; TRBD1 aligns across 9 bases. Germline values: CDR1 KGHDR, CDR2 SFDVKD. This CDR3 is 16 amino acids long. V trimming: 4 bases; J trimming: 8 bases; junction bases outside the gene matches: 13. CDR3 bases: TGTGCCACCAGTGAGACCGGGACAGGGCTTTATGCGGAAGCTTTCTTT. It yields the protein CATSETGTGLYAEAFF.

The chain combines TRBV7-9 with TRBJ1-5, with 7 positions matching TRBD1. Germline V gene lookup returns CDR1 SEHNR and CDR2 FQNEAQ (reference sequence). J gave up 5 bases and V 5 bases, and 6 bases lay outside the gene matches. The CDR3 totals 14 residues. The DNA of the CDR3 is TGTGCCAGCAGCCGACAGGGCCCCCATCAGCCCCAGCATTTT. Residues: CASSRQGPHQPQHF.

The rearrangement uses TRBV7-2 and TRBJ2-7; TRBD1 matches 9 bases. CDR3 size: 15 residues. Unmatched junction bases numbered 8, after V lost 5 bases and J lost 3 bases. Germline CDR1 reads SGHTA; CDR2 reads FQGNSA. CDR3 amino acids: CASSVSRTGDYEQYF. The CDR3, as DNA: TGTGCCAGCAGCGTTAGTCGGACAGGGGACTACGAGCAGTACTTC. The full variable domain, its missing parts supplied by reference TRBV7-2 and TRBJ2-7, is GAGVSQSPSNKVTEKGKDVELRCDPISGHTALYWYRQSLGQGLEFLIYFQGNSAPDKSGLPSDRFSAERTGGSVSTLTIQRTQQEDSAVYLCASSVSRTGDYEQYFGPGTRLTVT.

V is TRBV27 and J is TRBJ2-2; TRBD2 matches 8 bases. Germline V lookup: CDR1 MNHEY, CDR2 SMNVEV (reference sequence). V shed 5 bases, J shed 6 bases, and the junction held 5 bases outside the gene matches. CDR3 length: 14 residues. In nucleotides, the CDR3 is TGTGCCAGCAGTCTTCGGGGGGGCGCCGGGGAGCTGTTTTTT. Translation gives CASSLRGGAGELFF.

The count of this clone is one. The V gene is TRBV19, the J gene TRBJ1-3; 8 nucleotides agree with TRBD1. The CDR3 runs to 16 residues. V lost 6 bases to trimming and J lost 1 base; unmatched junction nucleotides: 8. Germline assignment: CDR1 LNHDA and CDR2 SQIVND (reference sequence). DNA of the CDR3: TGTGCCAGTAGGGACACAGGGGGATCTTCTGGAAACACCATATATTTT. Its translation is CASRDTGGSSGNTIYF.

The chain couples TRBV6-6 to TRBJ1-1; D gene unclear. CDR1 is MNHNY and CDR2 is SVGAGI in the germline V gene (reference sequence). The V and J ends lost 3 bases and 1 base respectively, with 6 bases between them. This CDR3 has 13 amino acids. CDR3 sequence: CASSYERNTEAFF. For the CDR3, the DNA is TGTGCCAGCAGTTATGAGAGGAACACTGAAGCTTTCTTT.

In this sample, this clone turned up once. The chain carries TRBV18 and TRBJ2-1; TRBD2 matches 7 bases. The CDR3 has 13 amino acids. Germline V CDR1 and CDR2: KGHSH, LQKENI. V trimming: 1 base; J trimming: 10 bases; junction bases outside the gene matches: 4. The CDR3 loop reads CASSPRNGGEQFF. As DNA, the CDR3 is TGTGCCAGCTCACCACGAAACGGGGGGGAGCAGTTCTTC.

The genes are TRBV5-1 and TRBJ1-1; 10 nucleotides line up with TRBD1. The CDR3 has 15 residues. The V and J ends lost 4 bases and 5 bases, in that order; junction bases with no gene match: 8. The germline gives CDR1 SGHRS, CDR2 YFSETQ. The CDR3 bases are TGCGCCAGCAGCGCGCGACAGGGGGCGAGAACTGAAGCTTTCTTT. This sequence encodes CASSARQGARTEAFF. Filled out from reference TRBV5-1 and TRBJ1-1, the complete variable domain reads KAGVTQTPRYLIKTRGQQVTLSCSPISGHRSVSWYQQTPGQGLQFLFEYFSETQRNKGNFPGRFSGRQFSNSRSEMNVSTLELGDSALYLCASSARQGARTEAFFGQGTRLTVV.

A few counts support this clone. The DNA of the CDR3 is TGTGCCAGCAGCGCCACACCTCAAACCCTGTCTGGAAACACCATATATTTT. Its protein is CASSATPQTLSGNTIYF. The gene calls are TRBV2 and TRBJ1-3; D is ambiguous. From germline, CDR1 is SNHLY and CDR2 FYNNEI. The CDR3 totals 17 residues. V was cut by 6 bases and J by 1 base, with 19 bases left in between.

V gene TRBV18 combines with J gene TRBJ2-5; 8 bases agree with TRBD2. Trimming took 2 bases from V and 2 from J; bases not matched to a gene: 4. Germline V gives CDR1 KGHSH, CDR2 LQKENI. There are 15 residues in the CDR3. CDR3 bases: TGTGCCAGCTCACCAGCTACGGGGGGGCAAGAGACCCAGTACTTC. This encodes CASSPATGGQETQYF.

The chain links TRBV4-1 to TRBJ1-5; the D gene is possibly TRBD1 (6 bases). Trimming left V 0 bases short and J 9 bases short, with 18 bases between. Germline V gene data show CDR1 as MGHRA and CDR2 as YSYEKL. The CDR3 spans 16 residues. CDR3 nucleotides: TGCGCCAGCAGCCAAGATCCCAGGGGCGCGCGACGGCCCCAGCATTTT. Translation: CASSQDPRGARRPQHF.

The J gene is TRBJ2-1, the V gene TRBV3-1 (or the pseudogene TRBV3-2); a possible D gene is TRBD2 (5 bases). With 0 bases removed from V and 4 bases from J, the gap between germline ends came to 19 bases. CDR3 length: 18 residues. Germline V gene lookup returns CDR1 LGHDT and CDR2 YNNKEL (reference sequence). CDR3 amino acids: CASSQEWPAAETYNEQFF. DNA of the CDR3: TGTGCCAGCAGCCAAGAGTGGCCAGCGGCCGAGACTTACAATGAGCAGTTCTTC.

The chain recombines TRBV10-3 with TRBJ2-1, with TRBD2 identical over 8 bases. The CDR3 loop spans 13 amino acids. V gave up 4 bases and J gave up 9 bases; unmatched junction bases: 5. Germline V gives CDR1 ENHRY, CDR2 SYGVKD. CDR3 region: CAISGVAGTEQFF. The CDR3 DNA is TGTGCCATCAGTGGGGTAGCGGGGACTGAGCAGTTCTTC.

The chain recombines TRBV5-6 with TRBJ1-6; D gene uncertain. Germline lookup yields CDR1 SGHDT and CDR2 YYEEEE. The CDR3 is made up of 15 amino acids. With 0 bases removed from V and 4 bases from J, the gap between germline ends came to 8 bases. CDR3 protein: CASSLGGKYNSPLHF. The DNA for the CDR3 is TGTGCCAGCAGCTTGGGCGGAAAATATAATTCACCCCTCCACTTT. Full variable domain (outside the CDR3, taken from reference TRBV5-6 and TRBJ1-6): DAGVTQSPTHLIKTRGQQVTLRCSPKSGHDTVSWYQQALGQGPQFIFQYYEEEERQRGNFPDRFSGHQFPNYSSELNVNALLLGDSALYLCASSLGGKYNSPLHFGNGTRLTVT.